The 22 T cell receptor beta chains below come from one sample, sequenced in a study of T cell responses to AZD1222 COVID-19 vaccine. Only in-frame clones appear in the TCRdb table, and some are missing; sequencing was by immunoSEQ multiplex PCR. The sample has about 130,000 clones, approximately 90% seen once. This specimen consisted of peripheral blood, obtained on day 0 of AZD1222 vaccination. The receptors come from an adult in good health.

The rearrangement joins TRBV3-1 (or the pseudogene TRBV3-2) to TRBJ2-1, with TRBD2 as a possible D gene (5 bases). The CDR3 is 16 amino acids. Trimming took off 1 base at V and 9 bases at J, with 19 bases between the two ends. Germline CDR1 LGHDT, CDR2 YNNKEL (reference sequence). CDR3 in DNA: TGTGCCAGCAGCCAAGTCTTAGCGACTAAGTATGGTGAGCAGTTCTTC. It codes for CASSQVLATKYGEQFF.

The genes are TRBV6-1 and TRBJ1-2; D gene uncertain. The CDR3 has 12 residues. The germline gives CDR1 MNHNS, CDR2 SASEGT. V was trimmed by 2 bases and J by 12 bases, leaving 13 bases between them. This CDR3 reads CASSEPQDRHTF. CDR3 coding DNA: TGTGCCAGCAGTGAACCCCAGGACCGTCACACCTTC.

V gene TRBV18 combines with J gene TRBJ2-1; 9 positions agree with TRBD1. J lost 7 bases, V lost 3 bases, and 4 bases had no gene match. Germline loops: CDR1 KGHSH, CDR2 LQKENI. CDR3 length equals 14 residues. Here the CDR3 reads CASSPDRGWNEQFF. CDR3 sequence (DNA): TGTGCCAGCTCACCGGACAGGGGTTGGAATGAGCAGTTCTTC.

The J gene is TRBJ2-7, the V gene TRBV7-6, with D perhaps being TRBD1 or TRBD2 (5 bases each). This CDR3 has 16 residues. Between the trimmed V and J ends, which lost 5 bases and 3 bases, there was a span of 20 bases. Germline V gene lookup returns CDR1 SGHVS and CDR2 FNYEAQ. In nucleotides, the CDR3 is TGTGCCAGCAGCAACCTGCTCCGGGACCAAGGCTACGAGCAGTACTTC. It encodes CASSNLLRDQGYEQYF.

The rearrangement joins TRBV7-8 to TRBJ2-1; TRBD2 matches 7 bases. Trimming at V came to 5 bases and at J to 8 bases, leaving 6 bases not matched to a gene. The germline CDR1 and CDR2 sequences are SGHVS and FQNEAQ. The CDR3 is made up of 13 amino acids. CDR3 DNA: TGTGCCAGCAGCCCGCCTCGGGAGGATGAGCAGTTCTTC. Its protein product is CASSPPREDEQFF.

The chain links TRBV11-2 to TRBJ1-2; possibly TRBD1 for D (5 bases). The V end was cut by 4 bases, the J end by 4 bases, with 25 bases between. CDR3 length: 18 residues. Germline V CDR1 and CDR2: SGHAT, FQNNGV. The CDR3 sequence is CASSSPRRGRSIIYGYTF. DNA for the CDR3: TGTGCCAGCAGCTCACCCCGACGGGGGAGGAGCATAATCTATGGCTACACCTTC.

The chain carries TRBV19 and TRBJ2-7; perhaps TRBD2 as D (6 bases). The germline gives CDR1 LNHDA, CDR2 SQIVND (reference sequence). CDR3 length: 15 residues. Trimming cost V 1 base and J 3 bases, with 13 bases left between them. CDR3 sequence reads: CASSIVADSVYEQYF. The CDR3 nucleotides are TGTGCCAGTAGTATAGTAGCGGACTCTGTCTACGAGCAGTACTTC.

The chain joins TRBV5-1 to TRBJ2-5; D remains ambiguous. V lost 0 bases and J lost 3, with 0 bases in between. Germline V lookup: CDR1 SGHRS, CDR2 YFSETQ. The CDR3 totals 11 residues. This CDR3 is CASSLEETQYF. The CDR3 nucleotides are TGCGCCAGCAGCTTGGAAGAGACCCAGTACTTC.

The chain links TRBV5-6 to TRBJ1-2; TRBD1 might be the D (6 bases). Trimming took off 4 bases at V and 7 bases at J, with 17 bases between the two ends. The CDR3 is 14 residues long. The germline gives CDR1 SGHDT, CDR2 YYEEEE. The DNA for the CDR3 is TGTGCCAGCAGCCCCGCAGGGGTAGAGGGTGGCTACACCTTC. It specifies CASSPAGVEGGYTF.

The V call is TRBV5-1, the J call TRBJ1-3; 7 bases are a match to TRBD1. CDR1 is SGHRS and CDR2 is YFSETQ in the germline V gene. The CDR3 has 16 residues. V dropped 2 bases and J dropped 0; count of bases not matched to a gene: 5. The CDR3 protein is CASSFGGTASGNTIYF. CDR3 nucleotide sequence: TGCGCCAGCAGCTTCGGCGGGACAGCCTCTGGAAACACCATATATTTT.

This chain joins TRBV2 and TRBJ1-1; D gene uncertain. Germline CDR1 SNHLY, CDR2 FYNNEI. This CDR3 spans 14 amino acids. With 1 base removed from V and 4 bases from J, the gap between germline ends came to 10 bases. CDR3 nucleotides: TGTGCCAGCAGTGAAGACGGGGTAATCACTGAAGCTTTCTTT. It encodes CASSEDGVITEAFF.

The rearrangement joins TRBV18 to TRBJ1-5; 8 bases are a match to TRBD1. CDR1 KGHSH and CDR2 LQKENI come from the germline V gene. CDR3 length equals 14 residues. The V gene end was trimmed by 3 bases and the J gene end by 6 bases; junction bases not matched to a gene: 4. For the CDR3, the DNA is TGTGCCAGCTCACCGGACAGGGAGTTTCAGCCCCAGCATTTT. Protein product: CASSPDREFQPQHF.

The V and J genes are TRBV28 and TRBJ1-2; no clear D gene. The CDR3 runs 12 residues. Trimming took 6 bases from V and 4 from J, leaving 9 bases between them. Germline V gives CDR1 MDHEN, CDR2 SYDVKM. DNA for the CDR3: TGTGCCAGCAGCTCCCGGGGCTATGGCTACACCTTC. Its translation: CASSSRGYGYTF.

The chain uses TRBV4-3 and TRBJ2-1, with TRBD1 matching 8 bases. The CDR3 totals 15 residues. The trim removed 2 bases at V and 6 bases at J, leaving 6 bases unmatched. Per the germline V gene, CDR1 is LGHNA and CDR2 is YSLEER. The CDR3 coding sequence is TGCGCCAGCAGCCAATCTCAGGACAGGGCCAATGAGCAGTTCTTC. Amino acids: CASSQSQDRANEQFF.

Written as DNA, the CDR3 is TGTGCCAGTAGTATAGATGGGGGCAGGGGTGAAACCGGGGAGCTGTTTTTT. It yields the protein CASSIDGGRGETGELFF. The rearrangement joins TRBV19 to TRBJ2-2; possible D gene TRBD1, 6 bases. Germline V CDR1 and CDR2: LNHDA, SQIVND (reference sequence). This CDR3 contains 17 residues. The V end was cut by 0 bases, the J end by 5 bases, with 16 bases between.

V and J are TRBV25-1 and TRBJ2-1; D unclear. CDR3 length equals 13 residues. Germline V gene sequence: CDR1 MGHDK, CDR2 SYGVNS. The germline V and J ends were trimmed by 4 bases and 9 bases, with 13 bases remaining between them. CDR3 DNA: TGTGCCAGCAGTGTGAGGTCTAGTGGTGAGCAGTTCTTC. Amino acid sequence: CASSVRSSGEQFF.

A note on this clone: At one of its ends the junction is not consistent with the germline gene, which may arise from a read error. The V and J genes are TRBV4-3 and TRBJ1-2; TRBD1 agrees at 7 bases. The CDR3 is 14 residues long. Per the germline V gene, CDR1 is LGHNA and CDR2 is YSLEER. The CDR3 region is CASSQDLGQANWGF. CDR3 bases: TGCGCCAGCAGCCAAGATTTAGGACAGGCAAACTGGGGCTTC.

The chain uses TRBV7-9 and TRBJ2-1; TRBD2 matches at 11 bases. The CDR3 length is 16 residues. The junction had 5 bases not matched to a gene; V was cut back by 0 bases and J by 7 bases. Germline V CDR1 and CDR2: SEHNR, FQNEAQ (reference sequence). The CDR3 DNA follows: TGTGCCAGCAGCTTAGCGACTAGCGGGACGGTGAATGAGCAGTTCTTC. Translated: CASSLATSGTVNEQFF.

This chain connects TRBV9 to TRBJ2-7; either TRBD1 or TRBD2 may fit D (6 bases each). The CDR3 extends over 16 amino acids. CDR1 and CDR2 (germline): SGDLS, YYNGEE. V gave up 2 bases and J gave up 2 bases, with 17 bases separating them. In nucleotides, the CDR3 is TGTGCCAGCAGCGTCGGGGGCCAAAAATCTGCCTACGAGCAGTACTTC. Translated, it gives CASSVGGQKSAYEQYF.

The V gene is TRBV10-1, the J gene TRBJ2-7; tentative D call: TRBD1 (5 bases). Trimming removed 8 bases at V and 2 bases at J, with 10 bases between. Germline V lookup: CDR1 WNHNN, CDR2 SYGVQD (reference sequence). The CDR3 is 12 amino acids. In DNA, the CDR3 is TGCGCCAGCTCACAGGTTCCCTACGAGCAGTACTTC. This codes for CASSQVPYEQYF.

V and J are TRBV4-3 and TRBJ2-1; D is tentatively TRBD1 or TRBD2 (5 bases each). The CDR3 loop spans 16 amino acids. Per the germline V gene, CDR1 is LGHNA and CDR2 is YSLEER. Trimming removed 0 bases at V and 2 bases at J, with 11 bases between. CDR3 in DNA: TGCGCCAGCAGCCAAGAGGGACGGGGAACCTACAATGAGCAGTTCTTC. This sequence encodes CASSQEGRGTYNEQFF.

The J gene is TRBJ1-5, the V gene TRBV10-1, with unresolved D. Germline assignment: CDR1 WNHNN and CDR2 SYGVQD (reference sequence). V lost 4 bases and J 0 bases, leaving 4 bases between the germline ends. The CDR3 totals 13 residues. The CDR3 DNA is TGCGCCAGCAGTGGGGATAGCAATCAGCCCCAGCATTTT. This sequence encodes CASSGDSNQPQHF.